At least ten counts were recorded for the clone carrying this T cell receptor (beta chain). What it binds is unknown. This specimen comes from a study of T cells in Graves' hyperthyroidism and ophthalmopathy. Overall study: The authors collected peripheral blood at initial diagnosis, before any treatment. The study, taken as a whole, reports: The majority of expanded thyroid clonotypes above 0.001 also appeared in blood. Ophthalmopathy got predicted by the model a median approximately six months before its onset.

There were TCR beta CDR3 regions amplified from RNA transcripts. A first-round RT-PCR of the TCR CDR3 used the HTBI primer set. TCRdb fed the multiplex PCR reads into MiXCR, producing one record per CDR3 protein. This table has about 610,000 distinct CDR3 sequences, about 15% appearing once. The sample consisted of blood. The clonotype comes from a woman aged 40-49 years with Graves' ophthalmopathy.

The CDR3 is CASSLLTSGLEQYF. The CDR3 coding sequence is TGTGCCAGCAGTTTATTAACTAGCGGTCTCGAGCAGTACTTC. The chain couples TRBV27 to TRBJ2-7, with 8 bases lining up with TRBD2. Germline loops: CDR1 MNHEY, CDR2 SMNVEV (reference sequence). Losses at the gene ends were 1 base for V and 6 bases for J; bases not matched to a gene: 5. This CDR3 has 14 amino acids.